Listed below are T cell receptor beta chains from one sample, sequenced in a study of metastatic and nonmetastatic thyroid tumors. MiXCR reprocessed the PCR reads for TCRdb. Among about 18,000 clones, 30% to 40% were seen once, and the ten largest hold approximately 11%. Input material: tumor tissue. All receptors derive from a male donor with papillary thyroid cancer or a benign thyroid nodule (not recorded which). Some clones in this sample may be carry-over from other donors' samples. The CDR3 runs from the conserved cysteine through the conserved F or W. The D gene is left open where the match is weak. A clone size is listed for some rows: how often the clone was seen (once, few, many), or a class if it is expanded.

-	-	TRBV20-1	TRBJ1-1	TGCAGTGCTAGAGGTCACACTGAAGCTTTCTTT	CSARGHTEAFF
many	TRBD1	TRBV5-6	TRBJ2-5	TGTGCCAGCAGCCCGCCGGACAGGGAATGGGAGACCCAGTACTTC	CASSPPDREWETQYF
medium-sized	-	TRBV6-1	TRBJ1-1	TGTGCCAGCAAAAAGGGAACTGAAGCTTTCTTT	CASKKGTEAFF
few	-	TRBV6-1	TRBJ1-1	TGTGCCAGCATGGGCTTTTTGAACACTGAAGCTTTCTTT	CASMGFLNTEAFF
-	-	TRBV18	TRBJ1-5	TGTGCCAGCTCAGCCGGGAGTTCCCGTTTCAATCAGCCCCAGCATTTT	CASSAGSSRFNQPQHF
-	-	TRBV2	TRBJ2-7	TGTGCCAGCAGTGCCCGCCCCGTCCTCGAGCAGTACTTC	CASSARPVLEQYF
many	TRBD2	TRBV7-2	TRBJ2-3	TGTGCCAGCAGCGCGGGACTAGCGGGAGCAGATACGCAGTATTTT	CASSAGLAGADTQYF
-	-	TRBV28	TRBJ1-1	TGTGCCAGCACCCCGACAGCGAATTCCGCTGAAGCTTTCTTT	CASTPTANSAEAFF
-	-	TRBV4-1	TRBJ1-1	TGCGCCAGCAGCCAATGGTCCGATATTAACACTGAAGCTTTCTTT	CASSQWSDINTEAFF
-	TRBD2	TRBV27	TRBJ2-1	TGTGCCAGCAGTTCTTGGGGGACTAGCATCTATGAGCAGTCCTTC	CASSSWGTSIYEQSF
-	-	TRBV20-1	TRBJ2-7	TGCAGTGCTGAAAACAGCAATTTGGGAGAATACGAGCAGTGCTTC	CSAENSNLGEYEQCF
-	TRBD1	TRBV2	TRBJ1-1	TGTGCCAGCAGTGAAAGGCCCAGACAGGGGGCAACAGCTTTCTTT	CASSERPRQGATAFF
-	TRBD2	TRBV4-3	TRBJ2-7	TGCGCCAGCAGCCAAGAGCTAGCGGGAACCTACGAGCAGTACTTC	CASSQELAGTYEQYF
-	-	TRBV11-1	TRBJ1-1	TGTGCCAGCAGCCGCGCGGACTACACTGAAGCTTTCTTT	CASSRADYTEAFF
many	-	TRBV19	TRBJ1-1	TGTGCCATTCCAGGGAGAGTCAACACTGAAGCTTTCTTT	CAIPGRVNTEAFF
many	-	TRBV14	TRBJ2-1	TGTGCCAGCAGCCAAGTCAGGGGCGGCTTTGACTACAATGAGCAGTTCTTC	CASSQVRGGFDYNEQFF
few	-	TRBV6-5	TRBJ2-2	TGTGCCAGCAGTTATCTGGGGGGTGGAACCGGGGAGCTGTTTTTT	CASSYLGGGTGELFF
-	TRBD2	TRBV20-1	TRBJ2-7	TGCAGTGCCAAGCCCCGGAGACTAGCCAGCTCCTACGAGCAGTACTTC	CSAKPRRLASSYEQYF
medium-sized	TRBD2	TRBV6-1	TRBJ2-2	TGTGCCAGCAGCTCAACTAGCGGGAACACCGGGGAGCTGTTTTTT	CASSSTSGNTGELFF
-	-	TRBV20-1	TRBJ1-5	TGCAGTGCTAGAATCCTACAGGGAGGAGGCAATCAGCCCCAGCATTTT	CSARILQGGGNQPQHF
medium-sized	TRBD1	TRBV27	TRBJ2-7	TGTGCCAGCAGTTTAAGCCCGACAGGGGGAACCTACGAGCAGTACTTC	CASSLSPTGGTYEQYF
many	TRBD2	TRBV2	TRBJ2-3	TGTGCCAGCAGTGAGGAGCGGGAGTCCCCAGATACGCAGTATTTT	CASSEERESPDTQYF
many	TRBD2	TRBV7-2	TRBJ2-1	TGTGCCAGCAGCTTAGCGCCTACTAGCGGGAGGGTCTCCTACAATGAGCAGTTCTTC	CASSLAPTSGRVSYNEQFF
-	TRBD1	TRBV6-2/TRBV6-3	TRBJ2-7	TGTGCCAGCAGTTCCTCGGGACAGGACCCCTACGAGCAGTACTTC	CASSSSGQDPYEQYF
many	-	TRBV9	TRBJ1-1	TGTGCCAGCAGCGTAGACCTACGGAACACTGAGGCTTTCTTT	CASSVDLRNTEAFF
medium-sized	TRBD2	TRBV20-1	TRBJ2-1	TGCAGTGCTAGGGGGACTAGCGGGAGGGATGAGCAGTTCTTC	CSARGTSGRDEQFF
many	TRBD1	TRBV6-6	TRBJ1-3	TGTGCCAGCAGCCCCCGATGGACAGGTCATTACTCTGGAAACACCATATATTTT	CASSPRWTGHYSGNTIYF
-	-	TRBV5-1	TRBJ1-1	TGCGCCAGCAGCTTGTCTGGGGGAAACACTGAAGCTTTCTTT	CASSLSGGNTEAFF
medium-sized	-	TRBV5-8	TRBJ1-3	TGTGCCAGCAGCTTGGAGGTCTCTGGAAACACCATATATTTT	CASSLEVSGNTIYF
-	TRBD1	TRBV11-3	TRBJ2-3	TGTGCCAGCAGCCGACAGGGTGCCGAAGATACGCAGTATTTT	CASSRQGAEDTQYF
-	-	TRBV11-2	TRBJ2-7	TGTGCCAGCAGCGCGATTGCGGCCGAGAAGTACTTC	CASSAIAAEKYF
-	-	TRBV20-1	TRBJ2-6	TGCAGTGCCCTAGTATCTGTGGCCAACGTCCTGACTTTC	CSALVSVANVLTF
few	-	TRBV20-1	TRBJ2-2	TGCAGTGCCAACGAACTTGACACCGGGGAGCTGTTTTTT	CSANELDTGELFF